These 2 T cell receptor beta chains share one sample of origin, sequenced in a study of identical twins. From the 5' RACE reads, TCRdb called clonotypes with MiXCR, one entry per CDR3 protein. The sample carries hundreds of thousands of distinct CDR3 sequences, approximately 6.1% recorded once. Sequencing was done on a sample of naive T cells sorted from blood. These receptors came from a man aged 18 to 29 in good health.

The table lists this clonotype with many counts. The J gene is TRBJ1-2, the V gene TRBV20-1; unclear D gene. Trimming shortened V by 0 bases and J by 4 bases, and 9 bases separated the two germline ends. Germline V lookup: CDR1 DFQATT, CDR2 SNEGSKA (reference sequence). The CDR3 runs 13 residues. The DNA for the CDR3 is TGCAGTGCTAGAGAACCCCACATCTATGGCTACACCTTC. Encoded protein: CSAREPHIYGYTF.

This clonotype came up many times. This chain links TRBV3-1 with TRBJ1-6, with 12 bases matching TRBD1. CDR1 and CDR2 from the germline V gene are LGHDT and YNNKEL (reference sequence). The CDR3 length is 15 residues. V lost 1 base to trimming and J lost 10 bases; unmatched junction nucleotides: 2. The CDR3 is CASSQGGTGGSPLHF. As DNA, the CDR3 is TGTGCCAGCAGCCAAGGAGGGACAGGGGGCTCACCCCTCCACTTT.